The 32 T cell receptor beta chains given below trace back to one sample, sequenced in a study of Ad26.COV2.S vaccination and SARS-CoV-2 variants. The treatment denotes: 15 to 20 received Ad26.COV2.S at low or high dose, single or two shots; about 5 received placebo; per-sample allocation not given. Samples came from day 63 after the first vaccine or placebo injection. Sequenced by immunoSEQ multiplex PCR; TCRdb stores in-frame clones only, minus some. The sample shows some 390,000 clones, about 91% of them seen only once. Sequencing was performed on peripheral blood, taken in a trial of Ad26.COV2.S vaccine versus placebo. The receptors were sampled from a person aged 18-60 years who received the Ad26.COV2.S COVID-19 vaccine or a placebo.

This chain connects TRBV7-3 to TRBJ2-3, with D possibly TRBD1 on 6 matching bases. Trimming left V 1 base short and J 0 bases short, with 8 bases between. Germline CDR1 and CDR2: SGHTA and FQGTGA. This CDR3 is built from 15 residues. The CDR3 DNA sequence: TGTGCCAGCAGCTTAAGAGGGGGAAGCACAGATACGCAGTATTTT. It translates to CASSLRGGSTDTQYF.

This clone occurred once. The chain is built from TRBV11-2 and TRBJ2-3, with a possible D match to TRBD2 (6 bases). Trimming cost V 2 bases and J 2 bases, with 14 bases left between them. The CDR3 extends over 16 amino acids. CDR1 SGHAT and CDR2 FQNNGV come from the germline V gene. The CDR3 nucleotides are TGTGCCAGCAGCTTATCCTACCCGGGACTCACAGATACGCAGTATTTT. Protein sequence: CASSLSYPGLTDTQYF. Looking up the rest from reference TRBV11-2 and TRBJ2-3 gives the full variable domain: EAGVAQSPRYKIIEKRQSVAFWCNPISGHATLYWYQQILGQGPKLLIQFQNNGVVDDSQLPKDRFSAERLKGVDSTLKIQPAKLEDSAVYLCASSLSYPGLTDTQYFGPGTRLTVL.

This rearrangement joins TRBV10-3 to TRBJ2-5; D remains ambiguous. Trimming cost V 10 bases and J 4 bases, with 16 bases left between them. Germline CDR1 is ENHRY and CDR2 is SYGVKD. The CDR3 spans 13 residues. CDR3 residues: CATRPYLGETQYF. The CDR3 bases are TGTGCCACCAGGCCTTATTTAGGAGAGACCCAGTACTTC.

This rearrangement joins TRBV3-1 (or the pseudogene TRBV3-2) to TRBJ1-1; unclear D gene. V dropped 3 bases and J dropped 4 bases, with 15 bases sitting between them. The CDR3 is made up of 15 amino acids. CDR1 is LGHDT, CDR2 YNNKEL, per germline (reference sequence). The CDR3 bases are TGTGCCAGCAGCCACATTAGAGGGCGCGTCACTGAAGCTTTCTTT. It translates to CASSHIRGRVTEAFF.

V is TRBV6-5 and J is TRBJ2-3; D is unclear. V shed 6 bases and J shed 8 bases, with 9 bases lying between them. The V gene's germline CDR1 is MNHEY and CDR2 SVGAGI. The length of the CDR3 is 11 residues. The CDR3 reads CASSYSFTQYF. As DNA, the CDR3 is TGTGCCAGCAGCTATAGTTTTACGCAGTATTTT.

The chain is built from TRBV7-3 and TRBJ2-3; the D gene is possibly TRBD1 (7 bases). The V gene lost 2 bases and the J gene lost 2 bases, with 11 bases spanning the gap. The length of the CDR3 is 15 residues. Germline-derived CDR1 and CDR2 are SGHTA and FQGTGA. CDR3 sequence reads: CASSLSGGPTDTQYF. The CDR3 DNA is TGTGCCAGCAGCTTATCAGGGGGGCCCACAGATACGCAGTATTTT. Complete variable domain (other parts from reference TRBV7-3 and TRBJ2-3): GAGVSQTPSNKVTEKGKYVELRCDPISGHTALYWYRQSLGQGPEFLIYFQGTGAADDSGLPNDRFFAVRPEGSVSTLKIQRTERGDSAVYLCASSLSGGPTDTQYFGPGTRLTVL.

The chain links TRBV4-1 to TRBJ2-7, with 7 bases matching TRBD1. This CDR3 has 17 amino acids. CDR1 is MGHRA, CDR2 YSYEKL, per germline. V shed 2 bases and J 1 base; nucleotides not matched to a gene: 11. The CDR3 DNA is TGCGCCAGCAGCCAAAGAGGACCGGGACAGAGTTCCTACGAGCAGTACTTC. This gives the protein CASSQRGPGQSSYEQYF.

Comment on this clone: Other DNA sequences in this sample translate to the same CDR3. The chain recombines TRBV3-1 (or the pseudogene TRBV3-2) with TRBJ2-1; D may correspond to TRBD1 or TRBD2 (5 bases each). Germline values: CDR1 LGHDT, CDR2 YNNKEL (reference sequence). The length of the CDR3 is 13 residues. Trimming took off 4 bases at V and 2 bases at J, with 6 bases between the two ends. CDR3 sequence: CASSPGPYNEQFF. CDR3 nucleotide sequence: TGTGCCAGCAGCCCGGGACCCTACAATGAGCAGTTCTTC.

This clone was detected only once. The CDR3 coding sequence is TGCGCCAGCAGCCAAGAAGCTTATAACACCGGGGAGCTGTTTTTT. This codes for CASSQEAYNTGELFF. The genes are TRBV4-1 and TRBJ2-2; D ambiguous. V lost 0 bases to trimming and J lost 2 bases, with 7 bases between them. CDR3 length equals 15 residues. CDR1 and CDR2 from the germline V gene are MGHRA and YSYEKL.

The V gene is TRBV7-8, the J gene TRBJ2-1; 16 bases agree with TRBD2. The germline CDR1 and CDR2 sequences are SGHVS and FQNEAQ. This CDR3 comprises 15 residues. The ends lost 7 bases at V and 6 bases at J; junction bases unmatched: 3. The CDR3 sequence: CASKGTSGRANEQFF. CDR3 DNA sequence: TGTGCCAGCAAAGGGACTAGCGGGAGGGCCAATGAGCAGTTCTTC. Supplemented by reference TRBV7-8 and TRBJ2-1, the full variable domain reads GAGVSQSPRYKVAKRGQDVALRCDPISGHVSLFWYQQALGQGPEFLTYFQNEAQLDKSGLPSDRFFAERPEGSVSTLKIQRTQQEDSAVYLCASKGTSGRANEQFFGPGTRLTVL.

The J gene is TRBJ2-7, the V gene TRBV7-9, with 10 bases identical to TRBD1. CDR3 length: 15 residues. V dropped 7 bases and J dropped 3; count of bases not matched to a gene: 9. CDR1 and CDR2 (germline): SEHNR, FQNEAQ (reference sequence). The CDR3 coding sequence is TGTGCCAGCAACCAACCCGGGACAGGGGACTACGAGCAGTACTTC. Its protein product is CASNQPGTGDYEQYF.

Details on this clone: Other DNA sequences from this sample encode an identical CDR3 as well. The chain is built from TRBV6-2 or TRBV6-3 and TRBJ1-1; 9 bases are shared with TRBD1. CDR1 MNHEY and CDR2 SVGEGT come from the germline V gene. The CDR3 has 13 residues. The J segment lost 4 bases and the V segment lost 4 bases, leaving 1 base of the junction unmatched. In nucleotides, the CDR3 is TGTGCCAGCAGTTTGACAGGGGGCACTGAAGCTTTCTTT. Translated: CASSLTGGTEAFF.

CDR3 sequence (DNA): TGCGCCAGCAGTGAGGAGGGAAAGGAGTGGCAGCCCCAGCATTTT. Its protein is CASSEEGKEWQPQHF. The chain couples TRBV10-2 to TRBJ1-5, with D uncertain. V dropped 2 bases and J dropped 7 bases, with 15 bases sitting between them. Germline-derived CDR1 and CDR2 are WSHSY and SAAADI. This CDR3 region has 15 residues.

J is TRBJ1-1 and V is TRBV7-2; 7 bases line up with TRBD1. CDR3 size: 15 residues. From germline, CDR1 is SGHTA and CDR2 FQGNSA. After removal of 1 base from V and 1 base from J, the junction contained 3 bases not matched to a gene. CDR3 sequence (DNA): TGTGCCAGCAGCTTAGACAGGGGTTGGAACACTGAAGCTTTCTTT. This codes for CASSLDRGWNTEAFF.

CDR3 residues: CASSESGRMYF. The CDR3 DNA is TGTGCCAGCAGTGAAAGCGGGAGGATGTACTTC. This chain links TRBV6-1 with TRBJ2-7; 9 positions match TRBD2. The CDR3 is 11 residues long. Germline V gene data show CDR1 as MNHNS and CDR2 as SASEGT. V gave up 2 bases and J gave up 12 bases; unmatched junction bases: 2.

This clone appeared a few times. The rearrangement links TRBV28 to TRBJ2-7; tentatively, D is TRBD1 (6 bases). The CDR3 consists of 14 residues. Per the germline V gene, CDR1 is MDHEN and CDR2 is SYDVKM. The V gene lost 4 bases and the J gene lost 2 bases, with 12 bases spanning the gap. The CDR3 loop reads CASSSYQGTYEQYF. CDR3 nucleotides: TGTGCCAGCAGTTCATATCAGGGGACCTACGAGCAGTACTTC.

The chain couples TRBV6-5 to TRBJ2-1; D perhaps matches TRBD2 (7 bases). The V end was cut by 2 bases, the J end by 4 bases, with 12 bases between. This CDR3 region has 15 residues. Per germline, CDR1 MNHEY and CDR2 SVGAGI. The CDR3 DNA reads as TGTGCCAGCAGTTACGCCGGGGGGCTTTACAATGAGCAGTTCTTC. Its protein product is CASSYAGGLYNEQFF.

V gene TRBV9 combines with J gene TRBJ2-3; weak D call: TRBD2 (5 bases). The CDR3 is 16 residues long. With 0 bases removed from V and 2 bases from J, the gap between germline ends came to 13 bases. From germline, CDR1 is SGDLS and CDR2 YYNGEE. The CDR3 region is CASSVGAGFITDTQYF. CDR3 nucleotide sequence: TGTGCCAGCAGCGTAGGCGCGGGCTTTATCACAGATACGCAGTATTTT.

The chain has TRBV23-1 and TRBJ2-3; the D gene is possibly TRBD1 (7 bases). TRBV23-1 is flagged as an ORF with uncertain function. The V end lost 1 base, the J end lost 4 bases, and 18 bases lay between the germline ends. CDR3 size: 17 residues. CDR3 in amino acids: CASSQLGSGQGADTQYF. As DNA, the CDR3 is TGCGCCAGCAGTCAATTAGGTAGCGGCCAGGGGGCAGATACGCAGTATTTT.

A word on this clone: Other nucleotide sequences in the sample specify the same CDR3. The J gene is TRBJ1-2, the V gene TRBV3-1 (or the pseudogene TRBV3-2); 7 bases are shared with TRBD1. This CDR3 has 12 amino acids. V gave up 4 bases and J gave up 5 bases; unmatched junction bases: 1. The V gene's germline CDR1 is LGHDT and CDR2 YNNKEL (reference sequence). The CDR3 is CASSPGQYGYTF. DNA of the CDR3: TGTGCCAGCAGCCCGGGACAGTATGGCTACACCTTC.

This clone was found a few times. The chain recombines TRBV29-1 with TRBJ2-2, with D maybe TRBD2 (6 bases). Germline lookup yields CDR1 SQVTM and CDR2 ANQGSEA. The length of the CDR3 is 12 residues. The V end was cut by 4 bases, the J end by 6 bases, with 9 bases between. The CDR3 bases are TGCAGCGTTGGGGAGGTCGCCGGGGAGCTGTTTTTT. Encoded protein: CSVGEVAGELFF.

The rearrangement links TRBV5-8 to TRBJ1-2; 7 bases are shared with TRBD1. V lost 4 bases and J lost 4; bases outside the gene matches: 7. Germline CDR1 is SGHTS and CDR2 is YDEGEE. The CDR3 sequence is 14 residues long. The CDR3 sequence: CASSTRTGTYGYTF. CDR3 sequence (DNA): TGTGCCAGCAGCACGCGGACAGGTACCTATGGCTACACCTTC.

The chain carries TRBV19 and TRBJ1-2; TRBD1 aligns across 8 bases. CDR1 is LNHDA and CDR2 is SQIVND in the germline V gene (reference sequence). The V segment lost 11 bases and the J segment 8 bases; nucleotides outside the gene matches: 10. The CDR3 runs 12 residues. DNA of the CDR3: TGTGCCGGCTGTATCGGGACAGGAGGCTACACCTTC. Its translation: CAGCIGTGGYTF.

The J gene is TRBJ2-2, the V gene TRBV27, with 7 positions matching TRBD2. The junction had 2 bases not matched to a gene; V was cut back by 0 bases and J by 4 bases. This CDR3 has 15 residues. Germline assignment: CDR1 MNHEY and CDR2 SMNVEV (reference sequence). In nucleotides, the CDR3 is TGTGCCAGCAGTTTATCCCCTAGCGGCACCGGGGAGCTGTTTTTT. Translating gives CASSLSPSGTGELFF.

This chain uses TRBV2 with TRBJ1-2; the match to TRBD1 covers 8 bases. With V trimmed by 5 bases and J by 5 bases, 7 bases remained unmatched. Germline CDR1 and CDR2: SNHLY and FYNNEI. The CDR3 covers 14 residues. The CDR3 spells CASSLTGGTYGYTF. CDR3 in DNA: TGTGCCAGCAGTTTAACAGGGGGTACATATGGCTACACCTTC.

V and J are TRBV4-1 and TRBJ1-4; the D gene is possibly TRBD1 (5 bases). Germline V gene sequence: CDR1 MGHRA, CDR2 YSYEKL. Trimming removed 4 bases at V and 7 bases at J, with 19 bases between. CDR3 size: 16 residues. CDR3 residues: CASSPGTVTEGEKLFF. The CDR3 DNA is TGCGCCAGCAGCCCCGGGACGGTTACCGAGGGTGAAAAACTGTTTTTT.

The CDR3 sequence: CASSIDYGETVEAFF. For the CDR3, the DNA is TGTGCCAGTAGTATAGATTACGGGGAAACAGTTGAAGCTTTCTTT. The chain couples TRBV19 to TRBJ1-1, with D unclear. CDR1 LNHDA and CDR2 SQIVND come from the germline V gene (reference sequence). This CDR3 comprises 15 residues. Trimming removed 0 bases at V and 7 bases at J, with 15 bases between. Looking up the rest from reference TRBV19 and TRBJ1-1 gives the full variable domain: DGGITQSPKYLFRKEGQNVTLSCEQNLNHDAMYWYRQDPGQGLRLIYYSQIVNDFQKGDIAEGYSVSREKKESFPLTVTSAQKNPTAFYLCASSIDYGETVEAFFGQGTRLTVV.

This chain links TRBV29-1 with TRBJ2-3, with 9 bases lining up with TRBD2. The CDR3 contains 15 residues. Per germline, CDR1 SQVTM and CDR2 ANQGSEA. The ends lost 4 bases at V and 1 base at J; junction bases unmatched: 6. Written as DNA, the CDR3 is TGCAGCGTTGGCGTTAGCGGGAGTGGCACAGATACGCAGTATTTT. It specifies CSVGVSGSGTDTQYF.

This clone was recorded only once. This chain connects TRBV19 to TRBJ2-3; 9 bases are a match to TRBD1. The germline V gene has CDR1 LNHDA and CDR2 SQIVND (reference sequence). This CDR3 is built from 16 residues. V was clipped by 4 bases and J by 5 bases; unmatched bases: 10. The CDR3 coding sequence is TGTGCCAGTAGTACCCGGACAGGGGACGGTAAAGATACGCAGTATTTT. It is translated as CASSTRTGDGKDTQYF.

The table lists this clone with a few counts. The chain employs TRBV6-5 and TRBJ2-2, with D perhaps matching TRBD1 or TRBD2 (5 bases each). From germline, CDR1 is MNHEY and CDR2 SVGAGI. The V end was cut by 2 bases, the J end by 0 bases, with 7 bases between. This CDR3 has 15 residues. As DNA, the CDR3 is TGTGCCAGCAGTTACGGGGGACCGAACACCGGGGAGCTGTTTTTT. Amino acids: CASSYGGPNTGELFF.

In the case of this clone: Compared with germline, one end of the junction differs, possibly owing to a read error. V gene TRBV7-7 combines with J gene TRBJ2-1, with D possibly TRBD2 on 5 matching bases. The CDR3 is made up of 15 amino acids. Germline V gives CDR1 SSHAT, CDR2 FNYEAQ (reference sequence). The CDR3 coding sequence is TGTGCTAGCAGTTACGGGGAGCCGGGGTACAATGAGCAGTTCTTC. Encoded protein: CASSYGEPGYNEQFF.

The V call is TRBV5-1, the J call TRBJ2-2; no clear D gene. This CDR3 is built from 14 residues. The V end lost 0 bases, the J end lost 0 bases, and 3 bases lay between the germline ends. Germline CDR1 reads SGHRS; CDR2 reads YFSETQ. The CDR3 sequence: CASSLETNTGELFF. As DNA, the CDR3 is TGCGCCAGCAGCTTGGAAACGAACACCGGGGAGCTGTTTTTT. The whole variable domain, filled in from reference TRBV5-1 and TRBJ2-2, reads KAGVTQTPRYLIKTRGQQVTLSCSPISGHRSVSWYQQTPGQGLQFLFEYFSETQRNKGNFPGRFSGRQFSNSRSEMNVSTLELGDSALYLCASSLETNTGELFFGEGSRLTVL.